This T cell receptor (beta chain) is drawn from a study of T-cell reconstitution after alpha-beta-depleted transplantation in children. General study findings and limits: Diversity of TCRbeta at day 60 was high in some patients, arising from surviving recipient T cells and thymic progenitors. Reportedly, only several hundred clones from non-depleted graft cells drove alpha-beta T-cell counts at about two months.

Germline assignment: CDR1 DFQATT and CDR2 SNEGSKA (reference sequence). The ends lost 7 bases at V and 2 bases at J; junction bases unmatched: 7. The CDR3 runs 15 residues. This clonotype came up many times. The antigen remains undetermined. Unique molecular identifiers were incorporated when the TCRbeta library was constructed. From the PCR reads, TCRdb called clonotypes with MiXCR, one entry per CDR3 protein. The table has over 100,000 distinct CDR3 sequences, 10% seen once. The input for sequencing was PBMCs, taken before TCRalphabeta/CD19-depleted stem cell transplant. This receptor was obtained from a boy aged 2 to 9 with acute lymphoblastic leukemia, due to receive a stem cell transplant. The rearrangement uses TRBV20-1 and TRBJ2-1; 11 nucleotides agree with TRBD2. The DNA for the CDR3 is TGCAGTGTCACACTAGCGGGAGTGACCTACAATGAGCAGTTCTTC. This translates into CSVTLAGVTYNEQFF.